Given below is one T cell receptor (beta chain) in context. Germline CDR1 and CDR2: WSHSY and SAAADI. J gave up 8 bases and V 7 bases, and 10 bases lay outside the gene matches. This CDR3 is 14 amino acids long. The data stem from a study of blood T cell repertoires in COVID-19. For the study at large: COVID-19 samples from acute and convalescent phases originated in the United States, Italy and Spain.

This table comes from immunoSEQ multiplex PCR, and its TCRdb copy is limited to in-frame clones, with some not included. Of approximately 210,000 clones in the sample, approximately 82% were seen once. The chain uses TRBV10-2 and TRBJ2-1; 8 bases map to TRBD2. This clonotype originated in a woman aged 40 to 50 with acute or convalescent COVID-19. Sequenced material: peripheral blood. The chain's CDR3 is CASTKFGGADEQFF. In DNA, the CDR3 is TGCGCCAGCACAAAATTCGGGGGGGCCGATGAGCAGTTCTTC.